The T cell receptor (beta chain) described here comes from a study of response to subunit inactivated influenza vaccine. Overall study findings and caveats: Authors suggested that a seasonal influenza vaccination recruits few new T cells each time.

A single count supports this clonotype. The antigen is unknown. In TCRdb, the RT-PCR reads were re-called with MiXCR into one record per CDR3 protein. Of about 240,000 distinct CDR3 sequences detected, 9% to 15% appear once; the ten largest clones hold 7.8%. The receptor's source is a man aged 50-60 years who received an inactivated influenza vaccine. The material was non-naive T cells sorted from PBMCs, obtained less than 15 days before vaccination.

CDR3 nucleotides: TGTGCCAGCACCTCCGGGACAAACAATGAGCAGTTCTTC. Amino acids: CASTSGTNNEQFF. This rearrangement joins TRBV6-1 to TRBJ2-1; D is perhaps TRBD1 (6 bases). Germline CDR1 is MNHNS and CDR2 is SASEGT. Between the trimmed V and J ends, which lost 7 bases and 5 bases, there was a span of 12 bases. The CDR3 consists of 13 residues.